Shown below are 26 T cell receptor beta chains from a single sample sequenced in a study of blood T cell repertoires in COVID-19. Method: immunoSEQ multiplex PCR; TCRdb's copy keeps in-frame clones and lacks some. This sample has 140,000 or so clones, with around 76% found just once. What was sequenced was peripheral blood. The receptor set was obtained from a man between 60 and 75 years old with acute or convalescent COVID-19.

The rearrangement links TRBV2 to TRBJ2-5; tentatively, D is TRBD2 (5 bases). The V gene's germline CDR1 is SNHLY and CDR2 FYNNEI. The V end was cut by 7 bases, the J end by 4 bases, with 7 bases between. CDR3 length: 11 residues. Here the CDR3 DNA reads TGTGCCAGCATGGAGGCAGAGACCCAGTACTTC. Its translation: CASMEAETQYF. The full variable domain, with the rest looked up from reference TRBV2 and TRBJ2-5, is EPEVTQTPSHQVTQMGQEVILRCVPISNHLYFYWYRQILGQKVEFLVSFYNNEISEKSEIFDDQFSVERPDGSNFTLKIRSTKLEDSAMYFCASMEAETQYFGPGTRLLVL.

The chain links TRBV24-1 to TRBJ2-3; 13 nucleotides align to TRBD2. CDR1 KGHDR and CDR2 SFDVKD come from the germline V gene. V lost 9 bases to trimming and J lost 7 bases; unmatched junction nucleotides: 3. The CDR3 has 13 amino acids. CDR3 bases: TGTGCCACCGGGACTAGCGGGATGTATACGCAGTATTTT. Translating it yields CATGTSGMYTQYF.

The V call is TRBV6-6, the J call TRBJ1-3; 7 bases are a match to TRBD1. CDR3 length: 16 residues. Germline trimming cut 0 bases from V and 2 bases from J; bases unmatched to any gene: 4. Germline CDR1 reads MNHNY; CDR2 reads SVGAGI (reference sequence). The CDR3 DNA reads TGTGCCAGCAGTTACTCGGGTCAGGGGGCTGGAAACACCATATATTTT. Protein product: CASSYSGQGAGNTIYF.

The J gene is TRBJ2-5, the V gene TRBV11-2; TRBD2 agrees at 7 bases. The V gene's germline CDR1 is SGHAT and CDR2 FQNNGV. Losses at the gene ends were 4 bases for V and 5 bases for J; bases not matched to a gene: 7. The CDR3 is made up of 14 amino acids. The CDR3: CASSWVRGVETQYF. CDR3 nucleotides: TGTGCCAGCAGCTGGGTCCGGGGGGTGGAGACCCAGTACTTC.

The chain recombines TRBV9 with TRBJ1-4; possibly TRBD1 for D (5 bases). Germline values: CDR1 SGDLS, CDR2 YYNGEE. The CDR3 runs 16 residues. V lost 4 bases and J lost 2, with 15 bases in between. The CDR3 DNA sequence: TGTGCCAGCAGCTCCTCACCTCAGGGTACTAATGAAAAACTGTTTTTT. This codes for CASSSSPQGTNEKLFF. Filled out from reference TRBV9 and TRBJ1-4, the complete variable domain reads DSGVTQTPKHLITATGQRVTLRCSPRSGDLSVYWYQQSLDQGLQFLIQYYNGEERAKGNILERFSAQQFPDLHSELNLSSLELGDSALYFCASSSSPQGTNEKLFFGSGTQLSVL.

This chain connects TRBV6-5 to TRBJ1-2, with unresolved D. Germline lookup yields CDR1 MNHEY and CDR2 SVGAGI. V was pared by 2 bases and J by 4 bases, with 8 bases between. The CDR3 runs 13 residues. The chain's CDR3 is CASSYGESYGYTF. CDR3 bases: TGTGCCAGCAGTTACGGGGAGTCCTATGGCTACACCTTC.

V usage is TRBV15 and J usage is TRBJ2-6, with a tentative D call TRBD1 (6 bases). V dropped 5 bases and J dropped 15 bases, with 17 bases sitting between them. Germline V gives CDR1 LNHNV, CDR2 YYDKDF (reference sequence). The CDR3 is 13 residues long. The DNA of the CDR3 is TGTGCCACCAGCGAGGGGGTCGGCTCGAGCCTGACTTTC. It codes for CATSEGVGSSLTF.

This chain joins TRBV24-1 and TRBJ2-3; D not resolved. V was pared by 3 bases and J by 4 bases, with 13 bases between. In germline, CDR1 is KGHDR, CDR2 SFDVKD. The CDR3 consists of 15 residues. The CDR3 DNA is TGTGCCACCAGTGATGAGACTGGATCTGCAGATACGCAGTATTTT. This encodes CATSDETGSADTQYF.

This clone appeared a single time. The chain is built from TRBV3-1 (or the pseudogene TRBV3-2) and TRBJ1-5; the match to TRBD1 covers 9 bases. Losses at the gene ends were 3 bases for V and 7 bases for J; bases not matched to a gene: 7. From germline, CDR1 is LGHDT and CDR2 YNNKEL (reference sequence). This CDR3 is 15 amino acids long. CDR3 bases: TGTGCCAGCAGCCAGGCGGGACAGGGCCGGCAGCCCCAGCATTTT. It codes for CASSQAGQGRQPQHF.

V gene TRBV18 combines with J gene TRBJ2-5; D uncertain. V was clipped by 0 bases and J by 2 bases, with 13 bases between them. CDR1 and CDR2 (germline): KGHSH, LQKENI. The CDR3 totals 16 residues. The CDR3 bases are TGTGCCAGCTCACCACCGTTGGGTACGGGTCAAGAGACCCAGTACTTC. It yields the protein CASSPPLGTGQETQYF.

The rearrangement uses TRBV24-1 and TRBJ2-3; TRBD2 matches 11 bases. After removal of 3 bases from V and 3 bases from J, the junction contained 4 bases not matched to a gene. From germline, CDR1 is KGHDR and CDR2 SFDVKD. The CDR3 is made up of 16 amino acids. CDR3: CATSDTGTSGTDTQYF. Written as DNA, the CDR3 is TGTGCCACCAGTGATACCGGGACTAGCGGAACAGATACGCAGTATTTT.

CDR3 nucleotide sequence: TGTGCCAGCAGTTTAGGAGGGGTTAATTCACCCCTCCACTTT. Encoded protein: CASSLGGVNSPLHF. The chain joins TRBV27 to TRBJ1-6; perhaps TRBD1 as D (5 bases). CDR3 length: 14 residues. Per the germline V gene, CDR1 is MNHEY and CDR2 is SMNVEV (reference sequence). V lost 2 bases and J lost 6, with 8 bases in between.

This clone turned up a few times. The rearrangement uses TRBV7-8 and TRBJ2-2; 13 bases fit TRBD2. Germline CDR1 and CDR2: SGHVS and FQNEAQ. The CDR3 runs 16 residues. V was clipped by 4 bases and J by 6 bases; unmatched bases: 5. CDR3 nucleotides: TGTGCCAGCAGCTCCGGGACTAGCGGGATATCCGGGGAGCTGTTTTTT. This sequence encodes CASSSGTSGISGELFF.

J is TRBJ2-7 and V is TRBV5-1; TRBD2 aligns across 13 bases. Germline V gene lookup returns CDR1 SGHRS and CDR2 YFSETQ. The CDR3 covers 16 residues. V lost 4 bases and J lost 2; bases outside the gene matches: 6. This chain's CDR3 is CASSGGTSGETYEQYF. The CDR3 nucleotides read TGCGCCAGCAGCGGAGGGACTAGCGGGGAAACCTACGAGCAGTACTTC. Full variable domain (outside the CDR3, taken from reference TRBV5-1 and TRBJ2-7): KAGVTQTPRYLIKTRGQQVTLSCSPISGHRSVSWYQQTPGQGLQFLFEYFSETQRNKGNFPGRFSGRQFSNSRSEMNVSTLELGDSALYLCASSGGTSGETYEQYFGPGTRLTVT.

This chain links TRBV5-1 with TRBJ2-3; possibly TRBD1 for D (7 bases). The germline V gene encodes CDR1 SGHRS and CDR2 YFSETQ. The length of the CDR3 is 18 residues. V was trimmed by 7 bases and J by 2 bases, leaving 26 bases between them. Here the CDR3 reads CASSSGTVGLGITDTQYF. CDR3 in DNA: TGCGCCAGCTCTTCGGGGACAGTGGGACTGGGGATCACAGATACGCAGTATTTT.

This sequence joins TRBV9 and TRBJ2-2; D may be TRBD1 (5 bases). Germline values: CDR1 SGDLS, CDR2 YYNGEE. V dropped 0 bases and J dropped 5 bases, with 11 bases sitting between them. The CDR3 is 15 amino acids. CDR3 coding DNA: TGTGCCAGCAGCGTAGCCAGGGCAAGTACCGGGGAGCTGTTTTTT. It codes for CASSVARASTGELFF.

This chain links TRBV6-4 with TRBJ1-2; D is perhaps TRBD1 (5 bases). Germline V CDR1 and CDR2: MRHNA, SNTAGT. V was cut by 2 bases and J by 4 bases, with 8 bases left in between. This CDR3 has 13 amino acids. CDR3 amino acids: CASSDRGGYGYTF. In nucleotides, the CDR3 is TGTGCCAGCAGTGACAGGGGTGGCTATGGCTACACCTTC.

The gene calls are TRBV7-2 and TRBJ1-5, with D unresolved. Germline lookup yields CDR1 SGHTA and CDR2 FQGNSA. The CDR3 consists of 13 residues. The V end was cut by 3 bases, the J end by 1 base, with 4 bases between. The CDR3 reads CASSLRSNQPQHF. The DNA of the CDR3 is TGTGCCAGCAGCTTGAGGAGCAATCAGCCCCAGCATTTT.

About this clone itself: One end of the junction varies from germline; a read error may be responsible. The chain couples TRBV7-9 to TRBJ2-7; 7 nucleotides line up with TRBD1. The CDR3 spans 14 residues. Germline CDR1 reads SEHNR; CDR2 reads FQNEAQ (reference sequence). In nucleotides, the CDR3 is TGTGCCAGCAGCGACGGGACAGTAATCGGCGAGGAGTACTTC. Its translation: CASSDGTVIGEEYF.

This clone came up a few times. The chain joins TRBV6-5 to TRBJ2-5; 10 bases map to TRBD1. With 2 bases clipped from V and 5 bases from J, the junction kept 5 bases outside the gene matches. Germline V gene sequence: CDR1 MNHEY, CDR2 SVGAGI. CDR3 size: 15 residues. This CDR3 reads CASSYRDRGQETQYF. DNA of the CDR3: TGTGCCAGCAGTTACCGGGACAGGGGCCAGGAGACCCAGTACTTC.

This rearrangement joins TRBV3-1 (or the pseudogene TRBV3-2) to TRBJ2-7; 14 nucleotides agree with TRBD2. V was pared by 4 bases and J by 6 bases, with 2 bases of the junction left unmatched. The CDR3 length is 14 residues. The germline CDR1 and CDR2 sequences are LGHDT and YNNKEL (reference sequence). The CDR3 sequence is CASSLGLAGVEQYF. DNA for the CDR3: TGTGCCAGCAGCCTGGGACTAGCGGGAGTCGAGCAGTACTTC.

The CDR3 loop is CASSEEGSKQYF. CDR3 DNA sequence: TGTGCCAGTAGTGAGGAAGGTAGTAAGCAGTACTTC. The chain carries TRBV19 and TRBJ2-7, with D hard to call. This CDR3 contains 12 residues. Germline V gene data show CDR1 as LNHDA and CDR2 as SQIVND (reference sequence). V was cut by 5 bases and J by 8 bases, with 13 bases left in between.

V is TRBV2 and J is TRBJ2-3, with TRBD2 identical over 12 bases. V gave up 6 bases and J gave up 4 bases; unmatched junction bases: 5. Germline CDR1 is SNHLY and CDR2 is FYNNEI. CDR3 length: 15 amino acids. The DNA for the CDR3 is TGTGCCAGCAGAGGGACTAGCGGGCTCGCAGATACGCAGTATTTT. Its translation: CASRGTSGLADTQYF.

This chain uses TRBV6-5 with TRBJ1-2; D is ambiguous. CDR3 length: 13 amino acids. The germline V gene encodes CDR1 MNHEY and CDR2 SVGAGI. Trimming pared 0 bases from V and 6 bases from J, leaving 8 bases between. CDR3 loop: CASSYSGGDGYTF. The DNA for the CDR3 is TGTGCCAGCAGTTACTCAGGAGGAGATGGCTACACCTTC.

The CDR3 reads CASSAGTSGNHEQYF. The CDR3, as DNA: TGTGCCAGCAGCGCGGGGACTAGCGGGAACCACGAGCAGTACTTC. The gene calls are TRBV9 and TRBJ2-7; 13 nucleotides line up with TRBD2. The germline gives CDR1 SGDLS, CDR2 YYNGEE. V dropped 3 bases and J dropped 5; count of bases not matched to a gene: 5. The CDR3 is 15 residues long.

This clone was found once. The junction shows a germline mismatch at one end, possibly a read error. The gene calls are TRBV6-5 and TRBJ2-3; 7 bases line up with TRBD2. This CDR3 has 14 residues. Per germline, CDR1 MNHEY and CDR2 SVGAGI. The CDR3 DNA is TGTGCCAGCAGTTACGGCACTAGCGCCACAGCATGGCATTTT. It translates to CASSYGTSATAWHF.